Detailed here is one TCR beta chain. Its specificity is not known. The CDR3 length is 13 residues. Germline V gives CDR1 WNHNN, CDR2 SYGVQD (reference sequence). Trimming removed 4 bases from V and 5 bases from J, with 9 bases in between. The data were obtained in a study of shared clonotypes between healthy human individuals. As for the study in general: A donor's plate count was three for CD4 naive and three for CD4 memory; CD8 naive had two and CD8 memory one.

The DNA input per sorted-subset replicate PCR was 200 ng, corresponding to 25,000 to 35,000 T cell genomes. The repertoire was sequenced with immunoSEQ multiplex PCR; TCRdb's copy has only in-frame clones and lacks some. The sample yields 1.4 million or so clones, approximately 98.5% seen once. Study-level points and caveats: Investigators expected sequencing depth to affect clonotype sharing among donors.

This sequence joins TRBV10-1 and TRBJ1-5; D is undetermined. The sequence was obtained from a man aged 30-40 years in good health. The sequenced sample was naive CD4+ T cells sorted from blood. Subset reported: CD45RA+ positively selected. The CDR3 DNA is TGCGCCAGCAGTGTGGCTCCCGATCAGCCCCAGCATTTT. Translated, it gives CASSVAPDQPQHF.